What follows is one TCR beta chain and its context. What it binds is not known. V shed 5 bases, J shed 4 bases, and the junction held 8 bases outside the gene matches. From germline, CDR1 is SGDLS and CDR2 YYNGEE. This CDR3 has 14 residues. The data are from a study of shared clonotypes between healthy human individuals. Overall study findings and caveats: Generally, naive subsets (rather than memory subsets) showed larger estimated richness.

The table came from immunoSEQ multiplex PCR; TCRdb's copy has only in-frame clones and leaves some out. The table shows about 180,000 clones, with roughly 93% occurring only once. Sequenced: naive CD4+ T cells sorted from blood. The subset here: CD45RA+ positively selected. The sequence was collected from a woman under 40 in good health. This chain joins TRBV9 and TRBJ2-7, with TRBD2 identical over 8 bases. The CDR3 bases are TGTGCCAGCAGTCGCACGGGAGGGTCGTACGAGCAGTACTTC. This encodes CASSRTGGSYEQYF.